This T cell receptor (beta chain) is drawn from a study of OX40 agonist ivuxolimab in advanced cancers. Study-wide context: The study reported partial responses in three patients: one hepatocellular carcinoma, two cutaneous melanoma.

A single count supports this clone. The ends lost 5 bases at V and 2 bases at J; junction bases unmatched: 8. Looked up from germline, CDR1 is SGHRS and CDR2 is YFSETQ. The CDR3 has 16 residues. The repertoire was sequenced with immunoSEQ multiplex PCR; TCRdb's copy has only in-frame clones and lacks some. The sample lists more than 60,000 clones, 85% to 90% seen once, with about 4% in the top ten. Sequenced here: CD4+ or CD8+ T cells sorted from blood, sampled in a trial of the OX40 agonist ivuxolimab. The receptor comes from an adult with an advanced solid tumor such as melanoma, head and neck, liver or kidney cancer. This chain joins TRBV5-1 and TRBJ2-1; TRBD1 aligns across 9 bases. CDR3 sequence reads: CASSMTGGPTYNEQFF. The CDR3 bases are TGCGCCAGCAGTATGACAGGGGGACCTACCTACAATGAGCAGTTCTTC.